This TCR beta chain was recorded in a study of T cell repertoires in cytomegalovirus infection. Study in general: CMV infection together with matching HLA type was indicated by public TCR beta signatures. Study-level results: Cumulative public TCR beta family frequency identified CMV carriers with the relevant HLA. The ex vivo response was dominated by HLA-C-restricted CMV-specific TCR beta clonotypes.

TCRdb fed the reads into MiXCR, producing one record per CDR3 protein. The sample contains around 280,000 distinct CDR3 sequences, 8% to 10% of which appear only once. The germline V and J ends were trimmed by 2 bases and 7 bases, with 18 bases remaining between them. The germline gives CDR1 MDHEN, CDR2 SYDVKM. This CDR3 comprises 16 residues. This clonotype was counted many times. As yet, its antigen is unknown. Material for sequencing was PBMCs. The clonotype was recovered from a human donor in good health (CMV status not recorded). Some clones in this sample may be carry-over from other donors' samples. This chain connects TRBV28 to TRBJ1-5, with a weak D call TRBD1 (5 bases). The CDR3 DNA reads as TGTGCCAGCAGTTTAGAGGGTAGGAGGGGCGGGCAGCCCCAGCATTTT. This gives the protein CASSLEGRRGGQPQHF.